This T cell receptor (beta chain) stems from a study of shared clonotypes between healthy human individuals. Every subset's genomic DNA went evenly onto several immunoSEQ plates. Authors' analysis steps: As immunoSEQ supplied junction-only sequences (without quality scores), filtering differed. Clones were read by immunoSEQ multiplex PCR, and TCRdb kept only the in-frame ones, dropping some. The V and J calls and clone size are taken from that table; D and trimming were inferred from the DNA. Of approximately 500,000 clones listed, 90% to 97% are singletons. The germline V gene encodes CDR1 SGHRS and CDR2 YFSETQ. Trimming removed 3 bases from V and 6 bases from J; junction bases left unmatched: 9. The CDR3 spans 15 residues.

The specimen sequenced was naive CD4+ T cells sorted from blood. Subset reported: CD45RA+ positively selected. The rearrangement links TRBV5-1 to TRBJ2-3; 8 bases are shared with TRBD2. The receptor's source is a woman under 40 in good health. The CDR3 nucleotides are TGCGCCAGCAGCTCGGGCGGGAGGTTTAGCGATACGCAGTATTTT. Translating it yields CASSSGGRFSDTQYF.